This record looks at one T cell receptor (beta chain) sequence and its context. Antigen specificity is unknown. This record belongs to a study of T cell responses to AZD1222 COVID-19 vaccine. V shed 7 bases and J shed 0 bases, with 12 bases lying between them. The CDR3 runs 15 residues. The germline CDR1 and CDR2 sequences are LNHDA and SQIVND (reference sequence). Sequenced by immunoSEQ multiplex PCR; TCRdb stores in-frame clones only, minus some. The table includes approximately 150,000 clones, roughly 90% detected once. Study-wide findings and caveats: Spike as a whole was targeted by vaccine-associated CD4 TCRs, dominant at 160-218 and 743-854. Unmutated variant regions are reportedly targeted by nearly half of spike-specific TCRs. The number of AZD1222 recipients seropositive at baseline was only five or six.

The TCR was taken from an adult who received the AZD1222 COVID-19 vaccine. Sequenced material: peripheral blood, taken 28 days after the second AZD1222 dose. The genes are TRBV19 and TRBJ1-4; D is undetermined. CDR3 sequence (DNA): TGTGCCAGTAAGGTTTATTTGGCAACTAATGAAAAACTGTTTTTT. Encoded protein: CASKVYLATNEKLFF.